Listed here are 26 T cell receptor beta chains from one sample, sequenced in a study of T cells after yellow fever vaccination. TCRdb re-called the 5' RACE reads through MiXCR, storing one row per CDR3 protein. The sample includes some 350,000 distinct CDR3 sequences, about 6% of them seen just once. Sample: PBMCs, taken 5 days after the yellow fever booster vaccination. Source of these receptors: a man aged 25 to 45 who received the YFV17D yellow fever vaccine.

This clonotype appeared many times. In DNA form, the CDR3 reads TGCAGCGTGGGAATAGGGACAGGGGAGGACATTCAGTACTTC. Translation: CSVGIGTGEDIQYF. The chain recombines TRBV29-1 with TRBJ2-4; 10 bases are a match to TRBD1. Germline values: CDR1 SQVTM, CDR2 ANQGSEA. Trimming removed 6 bases from V and 8 bases from J; junction bases left unmatched: 10. CDR3 length equals 14 residues.

This clonotype was seen at least ten times. V is TRBV20-1 and J is TRBJ2-7; D might be TRBD1 or TRBD2, each matching 5 bases. The CDR3 is 13 residues long. V was pared by 6 bases and J by 1 base, with 13 bases between. Per germline, CDR1 DFQATT and CDR2 SNEGSKA (reference sequence). CDR3 coding DNA: TGCAGTGCCAAGGGGAGCTCGTCCTACGAGCAGTACTTC. Protein: CSAKGSSSYEQYF.

This clonotype was seen a handful of times. The rearrangement joins TRBV5-1 to TRBJ2-7, with 8 bases that match TRBD2. The germline V gene encodes CDR1 SGHRS and CDR2 YFSETQ. V lost 3 bases to trimming and J lost 1 base; unmatched junction nucleotides: 6. The CDR3 sequence is 15 residues long. The DNA of the CDR3 is TGCGCCAGCAGCTCTCGGCCGGGGGGGTCCTACGAGCAGTACTTC. This encodes CASSSRPGGSYEQYF.

This clonotype was observed a handful of times. The gene calls are TRBV19 and TRBJ2-5; tentative D call: TRBD1 (7 bases). V lost 6 bases to trimming and J lost 4 bases, with 21 bases between them. The germline CDR1 and CDR2 sequences are LNHDA and SQIVND (reference sequence). This CDR3 comprises 16 residues. In nucleotides, the CDR3 is TGTGCCAGTAGCCACCGACAGGGAGGAACACCAGAGACCCAGTACTTC. Translating gives CASSHRQGGTPETQYF.

CDR3 region: CSVDAGQGPQHF. The CDR3 coding sequence is TGCAGCGTTGACGCCGGACAGGGGCCCCAGCATTTT. The rearrangement links TRBV29-1 to TRBJ1-5, with TRBD1 identical over 8 bases. In germline, CDR1 is SQVTM, CDR2 ANQGSEA. The CDR3 runs to 12 residues. The V gene end was trimmed by 3 bases and the J gene end by 9 bases; junction bases not matched to a gene: 4.

This clonotype showed up many times. This chain connects TRBV7-3 to TRBJ2-1; 8 nucleotides line up with TRBD2. The CDR3 contains 15 residues. Germline trimming cut 6 bases from V and 2 bases from J; bases unmatched to any gene: 6. Germline-derived CDR1 and CDR2 are SGHTA and FQGTGA. The CDR3 nucleotides are TGTGCCAGCAGGTCAGCGGGACTAGCCTACAATGAGCAGTTCTTC. Encoded protein: CASRSAGLAYNEQFF.

This clonotype was detected many times. The genes are TRBV6-2 or TRBV6-3 and TRBJ2-7, with TRBD1 matching 9 bases. The germline V gene encodes CDR1 MNHEY and CDR2 SVGEGT. The CDR3 runs 14 residues. The V and J ends lost 7 bases and 2 bases, in that order; junction bases with no gene match: 6. This CDR3 reads CASTVDRGPYEQYF. The CDR3 nucleotides read TGTGCCAGCACCGTGGACAGGGGCCCCTACGAGCAGTACTTC.

This clonotype was detected a few times. The rearrangement uses TRBV15 and TRBJ2-7; 8 nucleotides match TRBD2. Trimming removed 0 bases from V and 6 bases from J; junction bases left unmatched: 13. Germline CDR1 is LNHNV and CDR2 is YYDKDF (reference sequence). The CDR3 is 17 amino acids. The CDR3 region is CATSRDIRMAGGAEQYF. The CDR3 DNA reads TGTGCCACCAGCAGAGATATCAGAATGGCGGGAGGCGCCGAGCAGTACTTC.

This chain uses TRBV6-2 or TRBV6-3 with TRBJ1-2; D not certain. This CDR3 region has 13 residues. Germline V gives CDR1 MNHEY, CDR2 SVGEGT. Trimming stripped 5 bases from V and 8 bases from J, with 15 bases between. The CDR3 DNA sequence: TGTGCCAGCAGTCGGGGTAAAAGAGGCGGCTACACCTTC. Translated: CASSRGKRGGYTF.

This clonotype came up a few times. The V and J genes are TRBV25-1 and TRBJ1-4; D is possibly TRBD1 (5 bases). Germline-derived CDR1 and CDR2 are MGHDK and SYGVNS. The CDR3 has 15 residues. Trimming removed 7 bases from V and 2 bases from J, with 14 bases in between. The CDR3: CASNQAGDTNEKLFF. For the CDR3, the DNA is TGTGCCAGCAACCAAGCTGGGGACACTAATGAAAAACTGTTTTTT.

Only a few counts were recorded for this clonotype. The chain is built from TRBV18 and TRBJ2-1, with a tentative D call TRBD1 (5 bases). V dropped 3 bases and J dropped 0 bases, with 9 bases sitting between them. This CDR3 is 15 amino acids long. Germline assignment: CDR1 KGHSH and CDR2 LQKENI. The chain's CDR3 is CASSPSTVSYNEQFF. DNA for the CDR3: TGTGCCAGCTCACCTTCGACAGTCTCCTACAATGAGCAGTTCTTC.

This clonotype was seen ten or more times. This sequence joins TRBV5-5 and TRBJ2-7; D not certain. Per the germline V gene, CDR1 is SGHKS and CDR2 is YYEKEE (reference sequence). This CDR3 comprises 12 residues. With 3 bases removed from V and 4 bases from J, the gap between germline ends came to 8 bases. The CDR3 loop is CASSSLHYEQYF. The CDR3 DNA follows: TGTGCCAGCAGCTCCCTTCATTACGAGCAGTACTTC.

This clonotype appeared a few times. V is TRBV19 and J is TRBJ2-1, with TRBD1 matching over 8 bases. Unmatched junction bases numbered 5, after V lost 4 bases and J lost 3 bases. The CDR3 extends over 15 amino acids. Germline CDR1 LNHDA, CDR2 SQIVND (reference sequence). CDR3 sequence reads: CASSTSGTGYNEQFF. CDR3 DNA sequence: TGTGCCAGTAGTACGTCCGGGACAGGCTACAATGAGCAGTTCTTC.

This clonotype was counted at least ten times. This chain connects TRBV9 to TRBJ2-7; either TRBD1 or TRBD2 may fit D (6 bases each). This CDR3 contains 16 residues. Trimming took 0 bases from V and 0 from J, leaving 13 bases between them. Per germline, CDR1 SGDLS and CDR2 YYNGEE. The CDR3 protein is CASSVEGGIGSYEQYF. CDR3 DNA: TGTGCCAGCAGCGTAGAGGGGGGCATTGGCTCCTACGAGCAGTACTTC.

This clonotype was seen only a few times. The rearrangement joins TRBV29-1 to TRBJ1-2, with D uncertain. Germline V gene sequence: CDR1 SQVTM, CDR2 ANQGSEA. V lost 3 bases and J 5 bases, leaving 7 bases between the germline ends. The CDR3 is 11 amino acids. The CDR3 sequence: CSVDPQYGYTF. DNA for the CDR3: TGCAGCGTTGACCCTCAGTATGGCTACACCTTC.

This clonotype was counted ten times or more. The CDR3 loop is CSARDPLGNYEQYF. In DNA, the CDR3 is TGCAGTGCTAGAGATCCTTTGGGAAATTACGAGCAGTACTTC. This chain links TRBV20-1 with TRBJ2-7; D not resolved. CDR1 and CDR2 from the germline V gene are DFQATT and SNEGSKA (reference sequence). V shed 0 bases and J shed 4 bases, with 13 bases lying between them. This CDR3 is 14 amino acids long.

CDR3 in amino acids: CSASLTGGRELFF. The CDR3 bases are TGCAGTGCTAGTCTGACGGGAGGACGGGAGCTGTTTTTT. The chain links TRBV20-1 to TRBJ2-2, with 7 bases fitting TRBD2. Germline V CDR1 and CDR2: DFQATT, SNEGSKA (reference sequence). V was pared by 3 bases and J by 9 bases, with 7 bases of the junction left unmatched. This CDR3 is 13 amino acids long.

This clonotype has a count of ten or more. The rearrangement uses TRBV24-1 and TRBJ2-2; a possible D gene is TRBD1 (5 bases). Trimming removed 5 bases from V and 7 bases from J, with 13 bases in between. Per germline, CDR1 KGHDR and CDR2 SFDVKD. The CDR3 spans 14 residues. CDR3 region: CATSVQEDGGELFF. The CDR3 DNA follows: TGTGCCACCAGTGTACAGGAAGATGGCGGGGAGCTGTTTTTT.

V and J are TRBV6-1 and TRBJ2-3; D not certain. The V end lost 6 bases, the J end lost 0 bases, and 10 bases lay between the germline ends. Germline CDR1 reads MNHNS; CDR2 reads SASEGT. The CDR3 has 14 residues. The CDR3 DNA is TGTGCCAGCAGGCCACAATTTAGCACAGATACGCAGTATTTT. Protein product: CASRPQFSTDTQYF.

This clonotype was observed a handful of times. The V and J genes are TRBV6-2 or TRBV6-3 and TRBJ2-3; possibly TRBD1 for D (5 bases). The CDR3 extends over 13 amino acids. V lost 6 bases to trimming and J lost 3 bases, with 10 bases between them. Germline V lookup: CDR1 MNHEY, CDR2 SVGEGT. In nucleotides, the CDR3 is TGTGCCAGCAGAGGGGCGGCAACAGATACGCAGTATTTT. Protein: CASRGAATDTQYF.

This clonotype came up a few times. V is TRBV6-6 and J is TRBJ2-2; D may be TRBD1 (7 bases). This CDR3 comprises 13 residues. The V end lost 11 bases, the J end lost 1 base, and 11 bases lay between the germline ends. Germline CDR1 MNHNY, CDR2 SVGAGI (reference sequence). The CDR3 nucleotides are TGTGCCGGCGGGACAGTGAACACCGGGGAGCTGTTTTTT. This sequence encodes CAGGTVNTGELFF.

This clonotype was found a few times. The rearrangement links TRBV27 to TRBJ2-3, with D tentatively TRBD1 (6 bases). Trimming left V 3 bases short and J 0 bases short, with 13 bases between. This CDR3 comprises 16 residues. Germline V gives CDR1 MNHEY, CDR2 SMNVEV (reference sequence). CDR3 protein: CASSFLGDTSTDTQYF. CDR3 DNA sequence: TGTGCCAGCAGTTTCCTCGGGGACACGAGCACAGATACGCAGTATTTT.

This clonotype was found many times. The J gene is TRBJ2-3, the V gene TRBV19; D is unclear. V lost 2 bases, J lost 5 bases, and 8 bases lay in between. The CDR3 totals 13 residues. Germline values: CDR1 LNHDA, CDR2 SQIVND (reference sequence). The CDR3 loop reads CASSITSGDTQYF. The CDR3 DNA reads TGTGCCAGTAGTATAACCTCGGGAGATACGCAGTATTTT.

This clonotype was counted ten times or more. CDR3: CASNHPSSYEQYF. In DNA form, the CDR3 reads TGCGCCAGCAATCACCCGAGCTCCTACGAGCAGTACTTC. V gene TRBV5-1 combines with J gene TRBJ2-7; unclear D gene. CDR3 length equals 13 residues. V gave up 6 bases and J gave up 0 bases, with 10 bases separating them. Germline-derived CDR1 and CDR2 are SGHRS and YFSETQ.

This clonotype was detected only a few times. V is TRBV20-1 and J is TRBJ2-1; the match to TRBD2 covers 8 bases. The CDR3 covers 14 residues. V lost 5 bases, J lost 3 bases, and 6 bases stayed unmatched. From germline, CDR1 is DFQATT and CDR2 SNEGSKA (reference sequence). DNA for the CDR3: TGCAGTGCTCCCTATAGCGGGGTCTACAATGAGCAGTTCTTC. Its protein is CSAPYSGVYNEQFF.

The table lists this clonotype with many counts. The chain employs TRBV2 and TRBJ2-1; TRBD2 matches 9 bases. V lost 1 base to trimming and J lost 6 bases; unmatched junction nucleotides: 4. Germline V gene sequence: CDR1 SNHLY, CDR2 FYNNEI. This CDR3 is built from 15 residues. The CDR3 sequence: CASSEVREGRNEQFF. CDR3 DNA sequence: TGTGCCAGCAGTGAAGTGCGGGAGGGCCGCAATGAGCAGTTCTTC.